Presented here are 9 T cell receptor beta chains from one specimen sequenced in a study of molecular identifiers for immune sequencing clone quantification. TCRdb reprocessed the PCR reads via MiXCR and lists one record per CDR3 protein. Among roughly 97,000 distinct CDR3 sequences listed, around 24% were seen once. Sequenced: naive CD8+ T cells from blood, with Jurkat cell RNA spiked in. Subset given: FACS-sorted CD8+CD4-CCR7+CD45RA+ naive T cells. These receptors all stem from a human donor in good health. Some libraries in this study had Jurkat cell RNA spiked in.

This chain uses TRBV11-1 with TRBJ2-2, with 8 bases identical to TRBD1. The CDR3 runs 20 residues. The germline gives CDR1 SGHAT, CDR2 FQDESV (reference sequence). V lost 4 bases to trimming and J lost 3 bases; unmatched junction nucleotides: 19. CDR3 sequence: CASSSIDPGGGDADTGELFF. For the CDR3, the DNA is TGTGCCAGCAGCTCGATCGATCCAGGGGGCGGGGACGCGGACACCGGGGAGCTGTTTTTT. The complete variable domain, with remaining parts taken from reference TRBV11-1 and TRBJ2-2, reads EAEVAQSPRYKITEKSQAVAFWCDPISGHATLYWYRQILGQGPELLVQFQDESVVDDSQLPKDRFSAERLKGVDSTLKIQPAELGDSAMYLCASSSIDPGGGDADTGELFFGEGSRLTVL.

This clonotype was seen just once. A much bigger clone sits one base away, suggesting this may be a read error. The chain has TRBV11-2 and TRBJ1-1; 10 bases map to TRBD1. Germline CDR1 and CDR2: SGHAT and FQNNGV. The CDR3 is made up of 16 amino acids. The V gene end was trimmed by 5 bases and the J gene end by 7 bases; junction bases not matched to a gene: 13. The CDR3 nucleotides read TGTGCCAGCAGCAGACCGACGGGACAGGGGTCGTTTGAAGCTTTCTTT. Amino acids: CASSRPTGQGSFEAFF.

This clonotype was detected many times. The rearrangement links TRBV14 to TRBJ2-3; 8 bases map to TRBD1. From germline, CDR1 is SGHDN and CDR2 FVKESK. CDR3 length: 15 amino acids. Losses at the gene ends were 2 bases for V and 5 bases for J; bases not matched to a gene: 6. The CDR3 region is CASSQYQGAGDTQYF. DNA of the CDR3: TGTGCCAGCAGCCAATACCAGGGGGCAGGAGATACGCAGTATTTT.

About this clonotype itself: At one end the junction does not follow the germline gene, possibly because of a read error. This chain connects TRBV14 to TRBJ2-5; a possible D gene is TRBD2 (6 bases). The germline gives CDR1 SGHDN, CDR2 FVKESK. The CDR3 runs to 17 residues. DNA of the CDR3: TGTGCCAGCAGCCACGCCGGGACTCGGAAGTACCAAGCGACCCAGTCCTTC. This sequence encodes CASSHAGTRKYQATQSF.

This clonotype has ten or more counts. The J gene is TRBJ2-2, the V gene TRBV20-1; TRBD1 or TRBD2 may be the D gene (5 bases each). Deletions cut 7 bases from V and 6 bases from J, with 18 bases between. The CDR3 sequence is 14 residues long. The germline gives CDR1 DFQATT, CDR2 SNEGSKA (reference sequence). The CDR3, as DNA: TGCAGTGGAGAAGTCTTGGGGGAGCCCGGGGAGCTGTTTTTT. Translation: CSGEVLGEPGELFF.

In its sample, this clonotype was seen many times. The rearrangement joins TRBV7-9 to TRBJ1-1; D uncertain. The CDR3 sequence is 13 residues long. V gave up 5 bases and J gave up 5 bases, with 12 bases separating them. Germline V gene lookup returns CDR1 SEHNR and CDR2 FQNEAQ (reference sequence). The CDR3 region has the DNA TGTGCCAGCAGCCCACCTTGGAGTACTGAAGCTTTCTTT. Translation gives CASSPPWSTEAFF.

Comment on this clonotype: A read error may account for a junction end that differs from germline. The chain uses TRBV5-1 and TRBJ2-7; D might be TRBD2 (6 bases). From germline, CDR1 is SGHRS and CDR2 YFSETQ. The CDR3 runs 18 residues. The CDR3 loop is CVSSPGMGYSFPGDEQYF. For the CDR3, the DNA is TGCGTCAGCAGCCCCGGGATGGGATATAGTTTTCCGGGGGACGAGCAGTACTTC.

V and J are TRBV21-1 and TRBJ1-5. TRBV21-1 is a pseudogene. CDR3 size: 16 residues. CDR3 sequence reads: CASSKGPRYSNQPQHF. CDR3 DNA: TGTGCCAGCAGCAAAGGGCCCAGGTACAGCAATCAGCCCCAGCATTTT.

This clonotype appeared many times. J is TRBJ2-7 and V is TRBV28; 10 nucleotides agree with TRBD1. V shed 4 bases, J shed 6 bases, and the junction held 6 bases outside the gene matches. CDR1 MDHEN and CDR2 SYDVKM come from the germline V gene. This CDR3 spans 14 amino acids. The CDR3 reads CASSSTGGRGEQYF. In DNA form, the CDR3 reads TGTGCCAGCAGTTCGACAGGGGGCCGAGGCGAGCAGTACTTC.